This is a list of T cell receptor beta chains from one sample in a study of cytomegalovirus exposure and HLA in healthy donors. Here immunoSEQ multiplex PCR was the method, and the copy in TCRdb shows in-frame clones only, minus some. The sample has around 130,000 clones, approximately 78% seen once; the top ten hold approximately 2.6%. Sequenced: PBMCs. Receptor source: a human donor in good health. Each CDR3 is given with its conserved first and last residue. The order of the fields is V gene, J gene, D gene, clone size, CDR3 protein, CDR3 DNA. A D gene is named only where the DNA matches it firmly. Rows may omit the clone size; those that give it use once, few, many or a size class.

>TRBV5-5|TRBJ2-1|TRBD1|NA
CASSGDRKGYNEQFF
TGTGCCAGCAGCGGGGACAGGAAAGGATACAATGAGCAGTTCTTC
>TRBV28|TRBJ2-1|NA|NA
CASSLGQLVNEQFF
TGTGCCAGCAGTCTTGGACAGCTTGTCAATGAGCAGTTCTTC
>TRBV5-1|TRBJ2-1|TRBD2|NA
CASSLAPGLASHEQFF
TGCGCCAGCAGCTTGGCGCCGGGACTAGCGTCCCATGAGCAGTTCTTC
>TRBV11-2|TRBJ2-7|TRBD2|NA
CASSLGGLAGGDEQYF
TGTGCCAGCAGCTTAGGGGGACTAGCGGGAGGAGACGAGCAGTACTTC
>TRBV4-3|TRBJ2-1|TRBD1|NA
CASSLKIGWYGTGVMSGHEQFF
TGCGCCAGCAGCCTCAAGATAGGGTGGTACGGGACAGGGGTTATGTCGGGCCATGAGCAGTTCTTC
>TRBV7-9|TRBJ2-4|TRBD1|NA
CASSSGTDVAKNIQYF
TGTGCCAGCAGCTCCGGGACAGATGTAGCCAAAAACATTCAGTACTTC
>TRBV19|TRBJ1-5|NA|NA
CASSLGLRGPQHF
TGTGCCAGTAGTCTCGGACTACGGGGGCCCCAGCATTTT
>TRBV9|TRBJ2-1|TRBD1|NA
CASSMTGSNEQFF
TGTGCCAGCAGTATGACAGGGTCTAATGAGCAGTTCTTC
>TRBV4-2|TRBJ1-4|TRBD1|NA
CASSQDPGQGGEKLFF
TGTGCCAGCAGCCAAGATCCGGGACAGGGGGGGGAAAAACTGTTTTTT
>TRBV7-9|TRBJ2-3|NA|few
CSSSLRPGQRTDTQYF
TGTTCCAGCAGCTTAAGGCCAGGACAGCGCACAGATACGCAGTATTTT
>TRBV30|TRBJ1-2|NA|NA
CAWRGPRWPYGYTF
TGTGCCTGGAGGGGGCCTCGGTGGCCCTATGGCTACACCTTC
>TRBV19|TRBJ1-2|NA|NA
CASIGGVWDGYTF
TGTGCCAGTATCGGAGGGGTGTGGGATGGCTACACCTTC
>TRBV20-1|TRBJ1-2|NA|NA
CSADRTYGYTF
TGCAGTGCCGACAGGACCTATGGCTACACCTTC
>TRBV7-8|TRBJ2-3|TRBD2|NA
CASSPFPSGLTDTQYF
TGTGCCAGCAGCCCATTCCCTAGCGGACTCACAGATACGCAGTATTTT
>TRBV14|TRBJ2-4|TRBD2|NA
CASSPIAGVAKNIQYF
TGTGCCAGCAGCCCGATAGCGGGAGTTGCCAAAAACATTCAGTACTTC
>TRBV7-7|TRBJ2-3|NA|NA
CASSHLEDSMGTQYF
TGTGCTAGCAGCCACCTGGAGGACTCCATGGGTACGCAGTATTTT
>TRBV6-1|TRBJ1-3|NA|once
CASSEARVPSGRGTIYF
TGTGCCAGCAGTGAAGCGCGCGTTCCGTCCGGGAGAGGCACCATATATTTT
>TRBV27|TRBJ2-3|TRBD2|NA
CASSREPAGGTGTQYF
TGTGCCAGCAGTCGGGAACCCGCGGGGGGCACAGGTACGCAGTATTTT
>TRBV27|TRBJ2-7|TRBD1|NA
CASSQGTGPYEQYF
TGTGCCAGCAGTCAAGGGACAGGACCCTACGAGCAGTACTTC
>TRBV15|TRBJ1-1|NA|NA
CATSRPFEQGTEAFF
TGTGCCACCAGCAGGCCCTTCGAGCAGGGCACTGAAGCTTTCTTT
>TRBV11-1|TRBJ2-7|TRBD1|NA
CASKRQGMSYEQYF
TGTGCCAGCAAACGACAGGGAATGTCCTACGAGCAGTACTTC
>TRBV6-5|TRBJ1-5|NA|NA
CASSYRGGGNQPQHF
TGTGCCAGCAGTTACCGGGGAGGTGGCAATCAGCCCCAGCATTTT
>TRBV6-5|TRBJ2-7|NA|NA
CAREALGDKDYEQYF
TGTGCCAGAGAAGCCCTCGGGGATAAAGACTACGAGCAGTACTTC
>TRBV7-9|TRBJ2-7|NA|NA
CSSSLFGTSTYEQYF
TGTTCCAGCAGCTTATTTGGGACTTCCACCTACGAGCAGTACTTC
>TRBV9|TRBJ1-3|NA|NA
CASSAQGGRNTIYF
TGTGCCAGCAGCGCACAAGGGGGTCGAAACACCATATATTTT
>TRBV7-3|TRBJ2-3|TRBD2|once
CASRQTSGSRDTQYF
TGTGCCAGCCGACAGACTAGCGGGAGCCGCGATACGCAGTATTTT
>TRBV7-3|TRBJ2-7|NA|NA
CASSLYAASEQYF
TGTGCCAGCAGCTTATATGCAGCTAGCGAGCAGTACTTC
>TRBV28|TRBJ2-5|NA|NA
CASRVRSGSGGTQYF
TGTGCCAGCAGGGTCCGATCGGGGTCCGGAGGCACCCAGTACTTC
>TRBV30|TRBJ1-1|NA|NA
CAWSVVDRAFF
TGTGCCTGGAGTGTAGTGGACAGAGCTTTCTTT
>TRBV6-5|TRBJ1-2|NA|NA
CASSYLSGGHGYTF
TGTGCCAGCAGTTACTTATCGGGGGGACATGGCTACACCTTC
>TRBV7-9|TRBJ2-3|NA|NA
CASSSGAWRKLSTDTQYF
TGTGCCAGCAGCTCTGGTGCCTGGCGGAAGCTTAGCACAGATACGCAGTATTTT
>TRBV9|TRBJ1-2|TRBD1|NA
CASSVGQGNGGYTF
TGTGCCAGCAGCGTGGGACAGGGGAATGGTGGCTACACCTTC
>TRBV19|TRBJ1-2|NA|NA
CASSIGGTATYGYTF
TGTGCCAGTAGTATAGGAGGCACTGCAACCTATGGCTACACCTTC
>TRBV18|TRBJ1-5|TRBD1|NA
CASSLDRVQPQHF
TGTGCCAGCTCCCTAGACAGGGTGCAGCCCCAGCATTTT
>TRBV5-4|TRBJ2-5|TRBD2|NA
CASSLAGAGVEETQYF
TGTGCCAGCAGCTTGGCCGGAGCGGGAGTCGAAGAGACCCAGTACTTC
>TRBV5-6|TRBJ2-1|NA|NA
CASSLGVGLKWGYNEQFF
TGTGCCAGCAGCTTGGGGGTTGGACTTAAATGGGGTTACAATGAGCAGTTCTTC
>TRBV7-2|TRBJ2-7|TRBD2|NA
CASSISGKGSEQYF
TGTGCCAGCAGCATTAGCGGGAAAGGGTCCGAGCAGTACTTC
>TRBV6-6|TRBJ2-7|TRBD1|NA
CASSHPDGTGSEQYF
TGTGCCAGCAGCCATCCCGACGGGACAGGGTCGGAGCAGTACTTC
>TRBV7-2|TRBJ2-2|TRBD1|NA
CASHRGGQGFNTGELFF
TGTGCCAGCCATCGAGGGGGACAGGGGTTCAACACCGGGGAGCTGTTTTTT
>TRBV14|TRBJ1-2|NA|NA
CASSQDLTANYGYTF
TGTGCCAGCAGCCAAGATCTGACAGCTAACTATGGCTACACCTTC
>TRBV6-5|TRBJ2-7|NA|NA
CASSYVVASYEQYF
TGTGCCAGCAGTTACGTTGTAGCCTCCTACGAGCAGTACTTC
>TRBV7-2|TRBJ1-4|TRBD1|NA
CASSYAPGQRNEKLFF
TGTGCCAGCAGTTATGCACCGGGACAGCGTAATGAAAAACTGTTTTTT
>TRBV6-1|TRBJ2-7|NA|few
CASRRSREQYF
TGTGCCAGCAGGCGGAGCCGCGAGCAGTACTTC
>TRBV27|TRBJ1-4|NA|NA
CASVPRQRNEKLFF
TGTGCCAGCGTCCCTCGTCAGCGTAATGAAAAACTGTTTTTT